This T cell receptor beta chain was profiled in a study of blood T cell repertoires in COVID-19. Study summary: PBMCs, B-cell-depleted T cells, or T cells provided the cDNA or gDNA that made up the material.

V lost 3 bases to trimming and J lost 0 bases, with 9 bases between them. This CDR3 contains 15 residues. The germline V gene encodes CDR1 LGHDT and CDR2 YNNKEL (reference sequence). The table came from immunoSEQ multiplex PCR; TCRdb's copy has only in-frame clones and leaves some out. The sample contains some 85,000 clones, 75% to 85% of which appear only once. For this clone: This specimen includes other DNA sequences encoding the same CDR3.

This sequence was found in an elderly woman with acute or convalescent COVID-19. The V call is TRBV3-1 (or the pseudogene TRBV3-2), the J call TRBJ1-3; D is perhaps TRBD1 (5 bases). Sequencing used peripheral blood. CDR3 DNA sequence: TGTGCCAGCAGCCAGGGGACTCGCTCTGGAAACACCATATATTTT. Amino acids: CASSQGTRSGNTIYF.